This T cell receptor beta chain was documented in a study of blood T cell repertoires in COVID-19. Study context: T cells, B-cell-depleted T cells, or PBMCs supplied cDNA or gDNA.

Assay: immunoSEQ multiplex PCR; the TCRdb copy retains only in-frame clones and omits some. The repertoire consists of a few hundred thousand clones, with over 85% occurring once and the leading ten covering roughly 2.8%. Germline V CDR1 and CDR2: SGDLS, YYNGEE. The length of the CDR3 is 17 residues. The junction had 9 bases not matched to a gene; V was cut back by 4 bases and J by 4 bases. Sequencing was done on a sample of PBMCs or T cells enriched from blood (not recorded which). The chain couples TRBV9 to TRBJ2-3, with 13 bases matching TRBD2. The receptor comes from a woman between 45 and 65 years old who had been exposed to COVID-19. The CDR3 DNA follows: TGTGCCAGCAGCCCAACTAGCGGGGGGGCCTTATCAGATACGCAGTATTTT. This translates into CASSPTSGGALSDTQYF.